The present T cell receptor (beta chain) was sequenced within a study of T cells in Graves' hyperthyroidism and ophthalmopathy (dated by TCRdb to 2018 to 2020). Background for the entire study: Peripheral blood was sampled at the time of initial diagnosis, prior to any treatment. The 100 or so discovery patients were divided at random into training and test sets in a 7:3 ratio. The study also compared thyroid tissue and blood T-cell repertoires from about 6 Graves' hyperthyroidism patients. To identify TCR V-J signatures that set the groups apart, the researchers used a discovery cohort of 100 or so patients, made up of 40 to 45 with Graves' ophthalmopathy and 57 with stable Graves' hyperthyroidism. According to the paper, TCR Vbeta CDR3 sequencing was carried out on about 140 peripheral blood samples, which came from under 50 ophthalmopathy, some 73 hyperthyroidism and roughly 17 progressor patients. Prospective prediction of ophthalmopathy was tested in an independent validation cohort consisting of about 20 hyperthyroidism patients and some 16 patients who later progressed to ophthalmopathy. After sampling, hyperthyroidism patients received methimazole starting at 30 mg daily, and ophthalmopathy patients received high-dose intravenous methylprednisolone.

In its sample, this clonotype was seen a few times. Its antigen is not yet known. No base quality information exists; no much larger clone differs at one position. Moderately to severely active disease, a Clinical Activity Score of at least 3, a NOSPECS grade of at least 4, and a duration under 3 months were present in ophthalmopathy patients. Exclusion was applied to patients with uncontrolled infections, other autoimmune diseases, pregnancy or lactation. Diagnoses were established on the basis of clinical symptoms, serum thyroxine and TRAb, thyroid ultrasound, and orbital computed tomography. PBMCs were isolated from about 9.1 ml of fresh peripheral blood by Ficoll-Paque density gradient centrifugation. Trizol reagent was used to extract total RNA, and RNA quality was then checked on an Agilent 2100 Bioanalyzer. From V the trimming removes 6 bases and from J it removes 8 bases, while the gene matches leave 10 bases of the junction unaccounted for. The CDR3 covers 15 residues, taking in both the cysteine and the phenylalanine. This entry keeps only the CDR3 DNA: 45 bases, framed from base 1. Reading the germline V gene gives CDR1 SGHRS and CDR2 YFSETQ.

Amplification of TCR beta CDR3 regions was carried out from RNA transcripts. A first-round RT-PCR of the TCR CDR3 used the HTBI primer set with the Qiagen OneStep RT-PCR kit. Libraries were constructed in a second round of multiplex PCR, after which size selection and purification were performed. Sequencing of the libraries was done on an Illumina HiSeq2000 using paired-end 100 bp reads. The study's own analysis went as follows. Raw data were processed with SOAPnuke, discarding reads with adapters, uncalled bases, mean Phred below 15, or no exact constant-primer or identifier match. COPE v1.2.5 was used to merge high-quality paired reads, and clonotypes were defined as unique nucleotide sequences. MiTCR v1.1 was used to align the clonotypes against IMGT TRBV, TRBD and TRBJ reference segments. The analysis included only V-J combinations with a frequency above 0.0001, which together covered around 99% of the repertoires. A TCS score was defined as the ratio between F50 (clonal expansion) and ExV (chaos), using BLOSUM62-based TCRdist between CDR3 peptides within each V-J. Welch's t-statistics and random forest reduced approximately 520 V-J features to 13, which were used in a naive Bayes classifier (R e1071). TCRdb reprocessed the public reads (quality trimming at Q25 with fastp, clone calling with MiXCR) and kept in-frame beta chains. Rows are unified per CDR3 protein, each entry keeping the most common DNA and genes. TCRdb's processing, not the study's, gives the V and J calls here. Across this sample there are fewer than 650,000 distinct CDR3 sequences, with 14% seen only once. The ten largest make up approximately 6.4% of the sample.

Beyond this particular receptor, the publication reports: Most expanded thyroid clonotypes (frequency above 0.001) were also found in blood, which suggests that blood repertoires may mirror thyroid immune responses. A 13 V-J signature model separated ophthalmopathy from stable hyperthyroidism, with approximately 87% sensitivity and about 81% specificity in cross-validation and 80%/75% in testing. During validation, the model predicted progression to ophthalmopathy a median of approximately 7 months ahead of onset, with around 71% sensitivity and under 85% specificity. Sample size was not statistically predetermined, and blinding of investigators to group allocation was not performed.

This sequence uses TRBV5-1 and TRBJ2-2; TRBD1 matches 10 bases in the middle. The sample comprised blood. The clonotype originates from a woman younger than 30 with Graves' ophthalmopathy. The encoded CDR3 is CASTQTGGFMGELFF. The base sequence is TGCGCCAGCACCCAGACAGGGGGCTTCATGGGGGAGCTGTTTTTT.